Listed below are T cell receptor beta chains from one sample, sequenced in a study of shared clonotypes between healthy human individuals. The repertoire was sequenced with immunoSEQ multiplex PCR; TCRdb's copy has only in-frame clones and lacks some. The sample has 2 million to 2.5 million clones, under 95% seen once. Sequencing was done on a sample of naive CD4+ T cells from PBMCs. The receptors were sampled from a man younger than 35 in good health. Some clones in this sample may be carry-over from other donors' samples. The CDR3 runs from the conserved cysteine through the conserved F or W. The D gene is left open where the match is weak. Some rows mark clone size as missing; the rest say once, few, many or name a class of expanded clone.

size	J	V	D	DNA	CDR3
NA	TRBJ2-5	TRBV7-2	TRBD1	TGTGCCAGCAGCTTAGGGACAGGCCTCCGGGTTGGCCAGTACTTC	CASSLGTGLRVGQYF
NA	TRBJ1-1	TRBV6-5	NA	TGTGCCAGCAGTTATGACAGGCGGAACACTGAAGCTTTCTTT	CASSYDRRNTEAFF
NA	TRBJ2-7	TRBV10-1	TRBD2	TGCGCCAGCAGTGAGCCGGGACTAGCGGTTTACGAGCAGTACTTC	CASSEPGLAVYEQYF
NA	TRBJ1-5	TRBV28	NA	TGTGCCAGCAGTCCCACAGGGATAAGCAATCAGCCCCAGCATTTT	CASSPTGISNQPQHF
NA	TRBJ2-5	TRBV28	NA	TGTGCCAGCAGCGCAGGCCAAGAGACCCAGTACTTC	CASSAGQETQYF
NA	TRBJ2-1	TRBV14	TRBD2	TGTGCCAGCAGCCTTTGGGCGGGACTAGCTTCCAATGAGCAGTTCTTC	CASSLWAGLASNEQFF
NA	TRBJ1-1	TRBV27	NA	TGTGTCCGGGGCACTGAAGCTTTCTTT	CVRGTEAFF
NA	TRBJ2-3	TRBV7-3	NA	TGTGCCAGCAGCTCGTTAGGTGGCACAGATACGCAGTATTTT	CASSSLGGTDTQYF
NA	TRBJ2-3	TRBV19	TRBD1	TGTGCCGTGAGACAGGGGGCTACAGATACGCAGTATTTT	CAVRQGATDTQYF
few	TRBJ2-1	TRBV4-2	NA	TGTGCCAGCAGCCTCGGGACCAACTCCTACAATGAGCAGTTCTTC	CASSLGTNSYNEQFF
NA	TRBJ2-2	TRBV6-5	TRBD2	TGTGCCAGTAGTAGGACTAGCGCTAAGGGGGAGCTGTTTTTT	CASSRTSAKGELFF
NA	TRBJ2-3	TRBV5-1	NA	TGCGCCAGCAGCCAGGGGAGTTTTGGCACAGATACGCAGTATTTT	CASSQGSFGTDTQYF
NA	TRBJ2-7	TRBV19	NA	TGTGCCAGTAGTATATCCGGGAGTTCCTACGAGCAGTACTTC	CASSISGSSYEQYF
NA	TRBJ2-5	TRBV11-2	NA	TGTGCCAGCAGCTTCTACCAGTCCCCGGAGACCCAGTACTTC	CASSFYQSPETQYF
NA	TRBJ2-2	TRBV6-1	TRBD1	TGTGCCAGCAGTGAAGATTACAGGGGGTACGGGGAGCTGTTTTTT	CASSEDYRGYGELFF
NA	TRBJ2-7	TRBV19	TRBD2	TGTGCCAGTAGTACAACGGGAGGGGGAACCTACGAGCAGTACTTC	CASSTTGGGTYEQYF
few	TRBJ1-2	TRBV7-9	NA	TGTGCCAGCAGTCTAGGGGCCGTCGATGGCTACACCTTC	CASSLGAVDGYTF
once	TRBJ2-1	TRBV9	TRBD2	TGTGCCAGCAATGCGGGACTAGGCAATGAGCAGTTCTTC	CASNAGLGNEQFF
NA	TRBJ2-3	TRBV7-3	TRBD2	TGTGCCAGCAGCAACGGACTAGCGGGAGCGACAGATACGCAGTATTTT	CASSNGLAGATDTQYF
once	TRBJ1-4	TRBV5-1	NA	TGCGCCAGCAGCGGAGGGCGGGCGCTGACTAATGAAAAACTGTTTTTT	CASSGGRALTNEKLFF
NA	TRBJ2-7	TRBV2	NA	TGTGCCAGCAGTGCCAGGCGGGACCGCCGGGGCGAGCAGTACTTC	CASSARRDRRGEQYF
NA	TRBJ2-1	TRBV1	NA	TGCACCAGCAGCCAAGACTTGCTAAGAGACAATGAGCAGTTCTTC	CTSSQDLLRDNEQFF
NA	TRBJ1-1	TRBV18	TRBD1	TGTGCCAGCTCACCCCCGGACAGGACGAACACTGAAGCTTTCTTT	CASSPPDRTNTEAFF
NA	TRBJ1-1	TRBV7-8	NA	TGTGCCAGTAAAAGACGAAGAGACGGAAACATGAACACTGAAGCTTTCTTT	CASKRRRDGNMNTEAFF
NA	TRBJ2-5	TRBV6-6	TRBD1	TGTGCCAGCAGTCAGATCAGGGGGCGCGTCCAAGAGACCCAGTACTTC	CASSQIRGRVQETQYF
NA	TRBJ2-1	TRBV2	NA	TGTGCCAGCAGCGGGACTGAATACAATGAGCAGTTCTTC	CASSGTEYNEQFF
once	TRBJ2-1	TRBV29-1	NA	TGCAGCGTGGGAGGACAAGGGGTATCCTACAATGAGCAGTTCTTC	CSVGGQGVSYNEQFF
NA	TRBJ2-3	TRBV7-3	NA	TGTGCCAGCGCTCAGAATCCTGTCCTCACAGATACGCAGTATTTT	CASAQNPVLTDTQYF
NA	TRBJ2-7	TRBV7-3	TRBD2	TGTGCCAGCAGCCCGGCACCGGGACTAGCGGGAGGAGAGCAGTACTTC	CASSPAPGLAGGEQYF
NA	TRBJ2-7	TRBV27	NA	TGTGCCAGCAGTCGCGCCGGGGCCGTCTACGAGCAGTACTTC	CASSRAGAVYEQYF
NA	TRBJ1-2	TRBV6-1	TRBD1	TGTGCCAGCAGTGACACCGGGACAGGGGATGGCTACACCTTC	CASSDTGTGDGYTF
NA	TRBJ1-1	TRBV2	NA	TGTGCCAGCAGTGTAAGGACAGCGCTTGACACTGAAGCTTTCTTT	CASSVRTALDTEAFF
NA	TRBJ2-7	TRBV28	TRBD1	TGTGCCAGCAGTTTAACAGGGGACTCCTACGAGCAGTACTTC	CASSLTGDSYEQYF
NA	TRBJ2-5	TRBV6-1	NA	TGTGCCAGCTTCCAGAGCGTAGGGGCCCAGTACTTC	CASFQSVGAQYF
NA	TRBJ2-7	TRBV1	NA	TGCACCAGCAGTCAACGCTCCGTGGTAGCTTTTACCTACGAGCAGTACTTC	CTSSQRSVVAFTYEQYF
NA	TRBJ2-1	TRBV29-1	NA	TGCAGCGTTGACCCAAGGCGGCGGGGTGAGCAGTTCTTC	CSVDPRRRGEQFF
NA	TRBJ1-1	TRBV30	NA	TGTGCCTGGGACACCGCGGAGGGCACTGAAGCTTTCTTT	CAWDTAEGTEAFF
NA	TRBJ2-5	TRBV5-1	NA	TGCGCCAGCAGCCCAGGGGTCGAGACCCAGTACTTC	CASSPGVETQYF
few	TRBJ1-5	TRBV15	NA	TGTGCCACCAGCAGACAGCACTATAGCAATCAGCCCCAGCATTTT	CATSRQHYSNQPQHF
NA	TRBJ2-5	TRBV4-2	NA	TGTGCCAGCAGCCGGACCCCACTAGCAGAACAAGAGACCCAGTACTTC	CASSRTPLAEQETQYF
NA	TRBJ2-2	TRBV6-5	NA	TGTGCCAGCAGTTCTTTGGGGATCGTGTCTACCGGGGAGCTGTTTTTT	CASSSLGIVSTGELFF
NA	TRBJ2-3	TRBV4-2	TRBD2	TGTGCCAGCAGCCAAGATCTTGCTACTACTAGCGGGAGCACAGATACGCAGTATTTT	CASSQDLATTSGSTDTQYF
NA	TRBJ2-2	TRBV7-3	NA	TGTGCCAGCAGCTTAAATAGCGGGAACACCGGGGAGCTGTTTTTT	CASSLNSGNTGELFF
NA	TRBJ2-7	TRBV19	NA	TGTGCCACCCGCAATCCGGACAGAGACTACGAGCAGTACTTC	CATRNPDRDYEQYF
NA	TRBJ2-5	TRBV9	NA	TGTGCCAGCAGCGTAGTTGGCGGGACAGAAGAGACCCAGTACTTC	CASSVVGGTEETQYF
NA	TRBJ2-1	TRBV5-1	NA	TGCGCCAGCAGCTTGGCGACGGGCAGGAGCTCCTACAATGAGCAGTTCTTC	CASSLATGRSSYNEQFF
once	TRBJ2-6	TRBV9	NA	TGTGCCAGCAGCGTTGCTGGGGCCAACGTCCTGACTTTC	CASSVAGANVLTF
NA	TRBJ2-7	TRBV27	NA	TGTGCCAGCAGTTTTGATGGCGTCAGGGCTGACGAGCAGTACTTC	CASSFDGVRADEQYF
NA	TRBJ2-7	TRBV5-1	TRBD2	TGCGCCAGCAGACTAGCGGAGAGCTCCTACGAGCAGTACTTC	CASRLAESSYEQYF
NA	TRBJ2-5	TRBV5-6	NA	TGTGCCAGCAGCTGGCGGCTGGGGAGCAGAGAAGAGACCCAGTACTTC	CASSWRLGSREETQYF
NA	TRBJ1-1	TRBV5-8	NA	TGTGCCAGCAGCCCGCCTGTGGGACAAGTAAACACTGAAGCTTTCTTT	CASSPPVGQVNTEAFF
NA	TRBJ2-5	TRBV7-9	TRBD1	TGTGCCAGCACCCCCCCCCGGACAGGCGAGTACCAAGAGACCCAGTACTTC	CASTPPRTGEYQETQYF
NA	TRBJ1-5	TRBV7-8	NA	TGTGCCAGCAGCTTAGCGCCTCCCGGGGGTAAGCAGCCCCAGCATTTT	CASSLAPPGGKQPQHF
NA	TRBJ1-4	TRBV15	NA	TGTGCCACCAGCAACCAGCGAGGAACTAATGAAAAACTGTTTTTT	CATSNQRGTNEKLFF